A selection of T cell receptor beta chains follows, all from one sample in a study of T cells after yellow fever vaccination. TCRdb recomputed calls from the 5' RACE reads with MiXCR, one row per CDR3 protein. Among some 600,000 distinct CDR3 sequences listed, 17% were seen once. Material: PBMCs, obtained 5 days after the first yellow fever vaccination. These receptors were obtained from a man younger than 35 who received the YFV17D yellow fever vaccine. Each CDR3 is given with its conserved first and last residue. The size field is filled for only some rows; it gives once, few, many or a size class.

TRBJ2-7 | few | TRBV5-1 | CASRSAGTGIYEQYF
TRBJ2-1 | many | TRBV9 | CASSVMGQAINEQFF
TRBJ2-2 | few | TRBV28 | CASSPGRENTGELFF
TRBJ2-4 | . | TRBV18 | CASSPPSSLAKNIQYF
TRBJ1-4 | . | TRBV6-6 | CASREQGKLFF
TRBJ2-1 | few | TRBV28 | CASSLWVWGQFF
TRBJ2-7 | . | TRBV7-9 | CASSAQNRVHEQYF
TRBJ1-1 | . | TRBV7-9 | CASSPTEGTEAFF
TRBJ1-4 | . | TRBV6-1 | CASSKAKEGEKLFF
TRBJ2-1 | . | TRBV5-1 | CASRLEGAYNEQFF
TRBJ2-5 | . | TRBV4-1 | CASSRSGQRDLLQETQYF
TRBJ2-3 | few | TRBV3-1 | CASSQEVLHTQYF
TRBJ2-4 | . | TRBV5-1 | CASSLQGGGNIQYF
TRBJ1-5 | . | TRBV6-5 | CASSYSRSNQPQHF
TRBJ1-4 | . | TRBV15 | CATTRGGNEKLFF
TRBJ2-6 | . | TRBV5-1 | CASSLVGGRGANVLTF
TRBJ2-2 | . | TRBV20-1 | CSAREKGAIGELFF
TRBJ1-6 | few | TRBV9 | CASSVRDVYSYNSPLHF
TRBJ2-2 | few | TRBV4-3 | CASSGTGHLNTGELFF
TRBJ1-5 | . | TRBV6-5 | CASSSFTGGQPQHF
TRBJ1-2 | few | TRBV7-9 | CASSQYRENYGYTF
TRBJ2-5 | few | TRBV4-2 | CASSQRQGAGETQYF
TRBJ2-1 | . | TRBV5-4 | CATSRLAGPNEQFF
TRBJ2-5 | few | TRBV4-1 | CASSQEGASGGQQETQYF
TRBJ1-2 | many | TRBV20-1 | CSARGYGYTF
TRBJ2-1 | few | TRBV11-2 | CASTPTAGRHNEQFF
TRBJ2-5 | . | TRBV10-3 | CAIQGAGRETQYF
TRBJ2-5 | few | TRBV7-6 | CASSLLVGGAFGTQYF
TRBJ1-2 | . | TRBV27 | CASSNRWGASDYGYTF